Given below is one T cell receptor beta chain in context. This entry comes from a study of T cell clones after liver transplantation. Sequenced by immunoSEQ multiplex PCR; TCRdb stores in-frame clones only, minus some. Counted here are roughly 55,000 clones, roughly 71% occurring once; the ten biggest clones make up 7.5% to 10%. The CDR3 covers 16 residues. Germline values: CDR1 SNHLY, CDR2 FYNNEI. V lost 7 bases to trimming and J lost 1 base, with 19 bases between them. This receptor was identified in a human patient who received a liver transplant. Some T cells may be transferred from the graft donor. Sequenced material: CD4+ T cells from blood, taken approximately 54 months after liver transplant. This chain links TRBV2 with TRBJ1-2, with D possibly TRBD1 on 5 matching bases. The CDR3 protein is CASTGRDAPRNYGYTF. CDR3 in DNA: TGTGCCAGCACTGGCCGGGACGCCCCCCGTAACTATGGCTACACCTTC.